This T cell receptor beta chain is from a study of PD-L1 blockade in urothelial cancer. Generated by immunoSEQ multiplex PCR, the TCRdb table keeps only in-frame clones and is missing some. There are about 90,000 clones in the sample; 85% to 95% occur only once, and roughly a tenth lies in the top ten. This TCR was sampled from a man aged 55 to 70 with urothelial cancer. The specimen comprised PBMCs, sampled around atezolizumab (anti-PD-L1) treatment.

CDR3 residues: CASSEPNRGRDYGYTF. The CDR3 coding sequence is TGTGCCAGCAGTGAGCCCAACAGGGGGCGGGACTATGGCTACACCTTC. The genes are TRBV6-1 and TRBJ1-2, with TRBD1 matching 9 bases. Looked up from germline, CDR1 is MNHNS and CDR2 is SASEGT. Germline trimming cut 3 bases from V and 3 bases from J; bases unmatched to any gene: 8. The CDR3 contains 16 residues.